The sequence of this TCR beta chain was determined in a study of cytomegalovirus exposure and HLA in healthy donors. Overall study: The 90 to 150 validation repertoires, a later analysis reported, used the same platform as the roughly 700 repertoires from the first cohort. Study results and caveats: Researchers reported that a few CMV-associated chains were confirmed in vitro as CMV antigen-specific. Subsequent analysis found a tendency for first-cohort TCR clusters to co-occur within the 120 or so validation repertoires. The study found most TCR sequences rare, yet found some public TCRs in many donors.

Libraries were prepared by immunoSEQ multiplex PCR; TCRdb keeps only in-frame clonotypes and omits some of them. The table has fewer than 150,000 clones, 88% seen once. Germline values: CDR1 SGHTA, CDR2 FQGNSA. V gave up 6 bases and J gave up 5 bases, with 7 bases separating them. The CDR3 has 11 amino acids. With respect to this clone: The antigen is unknown.

The receptor was derived from a woman aged 18-30 years in good health and CMV-seropositive. The material sequenced was PBMCs. The chain uses TRBV7-2 and TRBJ1-2; D ambiguous. CDR3 DNA: TGTGCCAGCAGGCGGGAGTATGGCTACACCTTC. Amino acid sequence: CASRREYGYTF.